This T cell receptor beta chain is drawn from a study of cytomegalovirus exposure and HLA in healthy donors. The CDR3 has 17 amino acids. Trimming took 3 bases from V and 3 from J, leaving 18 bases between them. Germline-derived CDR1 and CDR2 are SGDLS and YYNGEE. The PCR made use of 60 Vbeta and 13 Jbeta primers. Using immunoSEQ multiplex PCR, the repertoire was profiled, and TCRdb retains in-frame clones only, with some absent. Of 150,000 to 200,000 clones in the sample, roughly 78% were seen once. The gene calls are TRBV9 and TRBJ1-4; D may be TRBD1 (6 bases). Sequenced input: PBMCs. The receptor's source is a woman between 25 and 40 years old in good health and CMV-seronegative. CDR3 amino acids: CASSGLRGSGSNEKLFF. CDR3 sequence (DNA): TGTGCCAGCAGCGGTCTAAGGGGGAGCGGATCTAATGAAAAACTGTTTTTT.